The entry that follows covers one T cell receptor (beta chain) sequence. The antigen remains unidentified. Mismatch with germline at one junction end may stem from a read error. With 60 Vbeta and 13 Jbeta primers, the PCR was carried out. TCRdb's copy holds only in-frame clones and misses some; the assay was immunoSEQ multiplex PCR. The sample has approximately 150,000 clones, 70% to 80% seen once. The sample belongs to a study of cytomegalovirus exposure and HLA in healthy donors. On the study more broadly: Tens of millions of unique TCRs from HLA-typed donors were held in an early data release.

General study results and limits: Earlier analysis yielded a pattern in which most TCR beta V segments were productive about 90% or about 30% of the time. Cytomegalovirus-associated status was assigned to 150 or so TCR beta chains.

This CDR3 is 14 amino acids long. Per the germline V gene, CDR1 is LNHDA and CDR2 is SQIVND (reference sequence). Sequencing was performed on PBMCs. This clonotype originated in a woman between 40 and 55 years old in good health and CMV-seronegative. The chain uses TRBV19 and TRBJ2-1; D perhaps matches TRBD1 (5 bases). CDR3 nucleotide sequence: TGTGCCAGTAGTATAGTGGCAGGGTACACTGAGCAGTTCTTC. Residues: CASSIVAGYTEQFF.